The 15 T cell receptor beta chains reported below all come from one sample, sequenced in a study of CD8+ T cells in alopecia areata. Extraction of RNA preceded its reverse transcription into cDNA, which served as the sequencing template. Assay used: immunoSEQ multiplex PCR; TCRdb lists only in-frame clones, some missing. Here the sample spans some 130,000 clones, roughly 50% being singletons. The source material was CD8+ T cells sorted from blood, sampled at week 0. These receptors all come from a human donor with alopecia areata.

The V call is TRBV7-9, the J call TRBJ2-1; TRBD2 might be the D (7 bases). V was trimmed by 3 bases and J by 13 bases, leaving 16 bases between them. Per germline, CDR1 SEHNR and CDR2 FQNEAQ (reference sequence). This CDR3 is 13 amino acids long. The DNA for the CDR3 is TGTGCCAGCAGCTTGGGAGGGAAACAGGGCCAGTTCTTC. Translation: CASSLGGKQGQFF.

This chain uses TRBV10-3 with TRBJ2-7; D might be TRBD2 (5 bases). The V gene lost 3 bases and the J gene lost 5 bases, with 14 bases spanning the gap. CDR1 and CDR2 from the germline V gene are ENHRY and SYGVKD. The CDR3 sequence is 14 residues long. CDR3 in amino acids: CAISEGSPQHEQYF. In DNA form, the CDR3 reads TGTGCCATCAGTGAAGGGAGTCCCCAGCACGAGCAGTACTTC.

CDR3 region: CASSFSLGGDEQYF. CDR3 bases: TGTGCCAGCAGCTTTAGTCTGGGCGGAGACGAGCAGTACTTC. The rearrangement joins TRBV11-1 to TRBJ2-7; D unresolved. V lost 3 bases, J lost 5 bases, and 14 bases lay in between. Germline assignment: CDR1 SGHAT and CDR2 FQDESV (reference sequence). The CDR3 covers 14 residues.

The rearrangement links TRBV30 to TRBJ1-1; tentative D call: TRBD1 (5 bases). Germline CDR1 reads GTSNPN; CDR2 reads SVGIG (reference sequence). The length of the CDR3 is 13 residues. V was shortened by 0 bases and J by 7 bases, with 12 bases between the two germline ends. The CDR3 here is CAWSVQAESEAFF. The CDR3 bases are TGTGCCTGGAGTGTACAGGCAGAGAGTGAAGCTTTCTTT.

This clone was counted only a few times. Since a much larger clone is just one base distant, this may be a read error. V is TRBV27 and J is TRBJ2-3; 8 positions match TRBD2. The CDR3 totals 14 residues. V lost 5 bases to trimming and J lost 2 bases; unmatched junction nucleotides: 3. Germline V CDR1 and CDR2: MNHEY, SMNVEV (reference sequence). The CDR3 loop reads CASSDGGATDTQYF. The CDR3 bases are TGTGCCAGCAGTGACGGGGGGGCCACAGATACGCAGTATTTT.

CDR3 DNA: TGCGCCAGCGTGCCGCCCGGGGGGATGTCTGAAGCTTTCTTT. It encodes CASVPPGGMSEAFF. The chain couples TRBV10-2 to TRBJ1-1; possibly TRBD1 for D (5 bases). The CDR3 runs to 14 residues. Deletions cut 8 bases from V and 6 bases from J, with 19 bases between. Germline values: CDR1 WSHSY, CDR2 SAAADI.

The rearrangement links TRBV30 to TRBJ2-1; D is undetermined. This CDR3 region has 18 residues. The V end lost 1 base, the J end lost 7 bases, and 26 bases lay between the germline ends. CDR1 is GTSNPN and CDR2 is SVGIG in the germline V gene (reference sequence). The CDR3 DNA reads TGTGCCTGGAGTGCCCCAGGCATGGGTGGGTTTTTGCGGAATGAGCAGTTCTTC. This codes for CAWSAPGMGGFLRNEQFF.

This chain uses TRBV2 with TRBJ2-5, with D unclear. Germline V gene sequence: CDR1 SNHLY, CDR2 FYNNEI. The V end lost 10 bases, the J end lost 5 bases, and 20 bases lay between the germline ends. The CDR3 covers 14 residues. This chain's CDR3 is CATDPYKVSETQYF. The CDR3 region has the DNA TGTGCCACAGATCCTTATAAGGTCTCGGAGACCCAGTACTTC.

This clone has only a few counts. This chain joins TRBV28 and TRBJ1-1; 10 nucleotides line up with TRBD1. This CDR3 comprises 14 residues. After removal of 2 bases from V and 7 bases from J, the junction contained 4 bases not matched to a gene. Germline V gene sequence: CDR1 MDHEN, CDR2 SYDVKM. CDR3 region: CASSLPGTGVEAFF. The DNA of the CDR3 is TGTGCCAGCAGTTTACCCGGGACAGGGGTTGAAGCTTTCTTT.

The chain combines TRBV7-9 with TRBJ2-5, with D perhaps TRBD2 (6 bases). Per the germline V gene, CDR1 is SEHNR and CDR2 is FQNEAQ (reference sequence). V lost 3 bases, J lost 1 base, and 6 bases lay in between. The CDR3 spans 13 residues. For the CDR3, the DNA is TGTGCCAGCAGCTTGGGACTCCAAGAGACCCAGTACTTC. Its protein product is CASSLGLQETQYF. Full variable domain (remainder filled in from reference TRBV7-9 and TRBJ2-5): DTGVSQNPRHKITKRGQNVTFRCDPISEHNRLYWYRQTLGQGPEFLTYFQNEAQLEKSRLLSDRFSAERPKGSFSTLEIQRTEQGDSAMYLCASSLGLQETQYFGPGTRLLVL.

This sequence joins TRBV6-5 and TRBJ1-2; TRBD1 matches 7 bases. In germline, CDR1 is MNHEY, CDR2 SVGAGI. CDR3 length equals 13 residues. Trimming took 6 bases from V and 4 from J; bases not matched to a gene: 5. CDR3 protein: CASSNRDSYGYTF. Written as DNA, the CDR3 is TGTGCCAGCAGCAACCGGGACAGCTATGGCTACACCTTC.

A few counts support this clone. The chain carries TRBV27 and TRBJ2-5; 7 bases are shared with TRBD1. Losses at the gene ends were 0 bases for V and 7 bases for J; bases not matched to a gene: 11. The germline gives CDR1 MNHEY, CDR2 SMNVEV (reference sequence). The length of the CDR3 is 16 residues. This chain's CDR3 is CASSLSAGTAKRTQYF. CDR3 DNA: TGTGCCAGCAGTTTATCTGCCGGGACAGCAAAGAGGACCCAGTACTTC.

This clone was detected only a few times. This rearrangement joins TRBV5-4 to TRBJ2-5; D is unresolved. V was cut by 7 bases and J by 3 bases, with 7 bases left in between. This CDR3 is built from 11 residues. Germline CDR1 reads SGHNT; CDR2 reads YYREEE (reference sequence). This CDR3 is CASGAEETQYF. DNA of the CDR3: TGTGCCAGCGGAGCAGAAGAGACCCAGTACTTC.

J is TRBJ1-1 and V is TRBV11-2; D is ambiguous. V was pared by 5 bases and J by 5 bases, with 9 bases between. CDR3 length equals 12 residues. CDR1 SGHAT and CDR2 FQNNGV come from the germline V gene. CDR3 residues: CASSPMGTEAFF. For the CDR3, the DNA is TGTGCCAGCAGCCCTATGGGGACTGAAGCTTTCTTT.

This sequence joins TRBV5-6 and TRBJ2-7, with D unclear. From germline, CDR1 is SGHDT and CDR2 YYEEEE. CDR3 length: 14 residues. V lost 3 bases and J lost 2, with 12 bases in between. The CDR3 is CASSSLTSAYEQYF. Written as DNA, the CDR3 is TGTGCCAGCAGCTCCTTGACATCGGCCTACGAGCAGTACTTC.